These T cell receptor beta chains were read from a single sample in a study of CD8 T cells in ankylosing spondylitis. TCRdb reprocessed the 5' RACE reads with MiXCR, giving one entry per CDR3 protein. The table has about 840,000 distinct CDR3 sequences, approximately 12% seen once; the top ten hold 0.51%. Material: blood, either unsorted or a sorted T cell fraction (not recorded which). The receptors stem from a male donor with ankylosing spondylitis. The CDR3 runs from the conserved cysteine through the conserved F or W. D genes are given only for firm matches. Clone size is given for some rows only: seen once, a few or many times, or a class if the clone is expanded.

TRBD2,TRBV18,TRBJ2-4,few,CASSPLFSGLAAAKNIQYF,TGTGCCAGCTCACCACTATTTTCGGGACTAGCGGCGGCCAAAAACATTCAGTACTTC
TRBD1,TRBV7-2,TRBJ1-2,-,CASSKGAVDGYTF,TGTGCCAGCAGTAAGGGGGCAGTCGATGGCTACACCTTC
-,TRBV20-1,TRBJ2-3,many,CSAPDPGRTDTQYF,TGCAGTGCCCCCGACCCGGGACGCACAGATACGCAGTATTTT
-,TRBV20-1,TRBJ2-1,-,CSAIGASNEQFF,TGCAGTGCGATCGGGGCCAGCAATGAGCAGTTCTTC
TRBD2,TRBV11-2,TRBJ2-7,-,CASSHYQGLGYEQYF,TGTGCCAGCAGCCATTACCAGGGACTAGGCTACGAGCAGTACTTC
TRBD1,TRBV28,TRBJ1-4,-,CASSEQGAGANEKLFF,TGTGCCAGCAGTGAACAGGGGGCAGGAGCTAATGAAAAACTGTTTTTT
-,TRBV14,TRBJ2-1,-,CASSHRTARNEQFF,TGTGCCAGCAGTCACAGAACTGCACGGAATGAGCAGTTCTTC
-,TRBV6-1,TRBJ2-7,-,CASAIAQGAAYEQYF,TGTGCCAGCGCCATAGCACAGGGTGCAGCCTACGAGCAGTACTTC
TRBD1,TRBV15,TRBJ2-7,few,CATSRAGQGPYEQYF,TGTGCCACCAGCAGGGCGGGACAGGGTCCCTACGAGCAGTACTTC
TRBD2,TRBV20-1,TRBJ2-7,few,CSGTSGYEQYF,TGCAGTGGGACTAGCGGGTACGAGCAGTACTTC
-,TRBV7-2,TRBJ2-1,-,CASSLDWQEQFF,TGTGCCAGCAGCTTAGATTGGCAGGAGCAGTTCTTC
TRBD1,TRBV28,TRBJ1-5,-,CASSHRDRENSNQPQHF,TGTGCCAGCAGCCACCGGGACAGGGAAAATAGCAATCAGCCCCAGCATTTT
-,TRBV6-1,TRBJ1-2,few,CASRAAGDWVVLGGYTF,TGTGCCAGCAGGGCGGCAGGAGATTGGGTAGTGTTGGGTGGCTACACCTTC
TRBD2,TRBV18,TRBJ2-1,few,CASSSLAGGSGSYNEQFF,TGTGCCAGCTCATCCCTAGCGGGAGGGTCAGGCTCCTACAATGAGCAGTTCTTC
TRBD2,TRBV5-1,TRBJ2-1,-,CASSFGLAGDDEQFF,TGCGCCAGCAGCTTCGGACTAGCGGGAGACGATGAGCAGTTCTTC
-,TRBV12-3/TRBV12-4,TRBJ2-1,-,CAGSKGPVDNEQFF,TGTGCCGGCTCAAAAGGGCCTGTGGACAATGAGCAGTTCTTC